One and the same sample provided the 32 T cell receptor beta chains below, sequenced in a study of cytomegalovirus exposure and HLA in healthy donors. The PCR ran on 60 Vbeta and 13 Jbeta primers. Produced via immunoSEQ multiplex PCR; TCRdb's table is partial and in-frame only. Of roughly 130,000 clones listed, 61% are singletons. The sequenced material came from PBMCs. These TCRs come from a male donor in good health and CMV-seronegative.

The gene calls are TRBV14 and TRBJ2-7, with 7 bases identical to TRBD1. CDR3 size: 15 residues. The V gene's germline CDR1 is SGHDN and CDR2 FVKESK. V lost 1 base, J lost 8 bases, and 11 bases stayed unmatched. CDR3 in amino acids: CASSQAPRGRTKQYF. The CDR3 region has the DNA TGTGCCAGCAGCCAAGCCCCGAGGGGGCGAACAAAGCAGTACTTC.

This clone was observed a few times. The chain is built from TRBV7-3 and TRBJ2-5; 9 bases are shared with TRBD1. V shed 4 bases and J 4 bases; nucleotides not matched to a gene: 7. CDR1 and CDR2 (germline): SGHTA, FQGTGA. This CDR3 spans 15 amino acids. The CDR3 reads CASSSTGTGRETQYF. CDR3 coding DNA: TGTGCCAGCAGCTCGACAGGGACAGGGCGAGAGACCCAGTACTTC. Full variable domain (remainder filled in from reference TRBV7-3 and TRBJ2-5): GAGVSQTPSNKVTEKGKYVELRCDPISGHTALYWYRQSLGQGPEFLIYFQGTGAADDSGLPNDRFFAVRPEGSVSTLKIQRTERGDSAVYLCASSSTGTGRETQYFGPGTRLLVL.

This clone was found a few times. This chain uses TRBV27 with TRBJ1-1, with a possible D match to TRBD1 (5 bases). The CDR3 totals 14 residues. Trimming stripped 2 bases from V and 1 base from J, with 8 bases between. The germline CDR1 and CDR2 sequences are MNHEY and SMNVEV (reference sequence). CDR3 residues: CASSLGDRNTEAFF. The CDR3 bases are TGTGCCAGCAGTTTAGGCGACAGGAACACTGAAGCTTTCTTT.

This chain connects TRBV6-5 to TRBJ2-5; perhaps TRBD1 as D (6 bases). The J call is uncertain, as TRBJ2-7 better fits the DNA end. CDR3 length: 13 amino acids. The germline V gene has CDR1 MNHEY and CDR2 SVGAGI. The CDR3 reads CASSSGHPYEQYF. As DNA, the CDR3 is TGTGCCAGCAGTTCGGGACATCCCTACGAGCAGTACTTC.

This chain links TRBV30 with TRBJ1-1, with 7 positions matching TRBD1. Germline CDR1 GTSNPN, CDR2 SVGIG (reference sequence). The CDR3 runs 13 residues. With 5 bases clipped from V and 4 bases from J, the junction kept 7 bases outside the gene matches. CDR3 sequence reads: CAWDKQGTTEAFF. CDR3 bases: TGTGCCTGGGATAAACAGGGGACCACTGAAGCTTTCTTT.

A few counts support this clone. Its ends do not fully match the called genes, so a read error is possible. The chain uses TRBV7-9 and TRBJ2-2; 12 bases line up with TRBD2. CDR3 length equals 17 residues. Germline loops: CDR1 SEHNR, CDR2 FQNEAQ (reference sequence). Here the CDR3 reads CSSSSGTSGFVTGELFF. CDR3 in DNA: TGTTCCAGCAGCTCTGGGACTAGCGGGTTTGTGACCGGGGAGCTGTTTTTT.

This rearrangement joins TRBV5-1 to TRBJ1-4; D gene uncertain. Germline V gives CDR1 SGHRS, CDR2 YFSETQ. This CDR3 has 14 residues. Trimming removed 0 bases at V and 6 bases at J, with 9 bases between. Here the CDR3 DNA reads TGCGCCAGCAGCTTGGAGATGGCAGATGAAAAACTGTTTTTT. This codes for CASSLEMADEKLFF. Full variable domain (missing parts from reference TRBV5-1 and TRBJ1-4): KAGVTQTPRYLIKTRGQQVTLSCSPISGHRSVSWYQQTPGQGLQFLFEYFSETQRNKGNFPGRFSGRQFSNSRSEMNVSTLELGDSALYLCASSLEMADEKLFFGSGTQLSVL.

This clone came up once. This chain uses TRBV6-1 with TRBJ2-5; no firm D call. Germline values: CDR1 MNHNS, CDR2 SASEGT. Trimming took off 2 bases at V and 2 bases at J, with 9 bases between the two ends. This CDR3 comprises 14 residues. The CDR3 nucleotides are TGTGCCAGCAGTGAAAGCCAAGCGCAAGAGACCCAGTACTTC. It is translated as CASSESQAQETQYF.

The rearrangement uses TRBV9 and TRBJ2-6, with D possibly matching TRBD1 (6 bases). Germline V gives CDR1 SGDLS, CDR2 YYNGEE. The CDR3 covers 16 residues. V lost 2 bases and J 4 bases, leaving 13 bases between the germline ends. The DNA for the CDR3 is TGTGCCAGCAGCGTGTCAACAGGGACCGGGGCCAACGTCCTGACTTTC. It translates to CASSVSTGTGANVLTF.

The V call is TRBV9, the J call TRBJ1-1, with a weak D call TRBD1 (6 bases). The CDR3 consists of 16 residues. Per the germline V gene, CDR1 is SGDLS and CDR2 is YYNGEE. V gave up 4 bases and J gave up 1 base, with 17 bases separating them. CDR3 coding DNA: TGTGCCAGCAGCCCCTCATGGGGGGGCCCGAACACTGAAGCTTTCTTT. This translates into CASSPSWGGPNTEAFF.

This clone was counted between two and nine times. The chain carries TRBV7-9 and TRBJ1-6, with a possible D match to TRBD1 (5 bases). The CDR3 runs to 12 residues. Trimming removed 5 bases from V and 9 bases from J, with 8 bases in between. Germline-derived CDR1 and CDR2 are SEHNR and FQNEAQ (reference sequence). This CDR3 reads CASSQGFSPLHF. CDR3 DNA: TGTGCCAGCAGCCAGGGATTTTCACCCCTCCACTTT.

A few counts support this clone. V gene TRBV27 combines with J gene TRBJ2-6, with a weak D call TRBD1 (6 bases). The CDR3 spans 17 residues. Germline V lookup: CDR1 MNHEY, CDR2 SMNVEV (reference sequence). V was clipped by 6 bases and J by 0 bases, with 15 bases between them. CDR3 region: CASRIETGPSGANVLTF. The CDR3 DNA is TGTGCCAGCAGGATCGAAACAGGGCCCTCTGGGGCCAACGTCCTGACTTTC.

This sequence joins TRBV15 and TRBJ2-1, with D possibly matching TRBD1 (5 bases). V lost 3 bases, J lost 0 bases, and 18 bases lay in between. Germline CDR1 and CDR2: LNHNV and YYDKDF (reference sequence). CDR3 length: 18 residues. The CDR3 here is CATSRDPLDISSYNEQFF. The CDR3 DNA follows: TGTGCCACCAGCAGGGACCCACTGGACATTAGCTCCTACAATGAGCAGTTCTTC.

This clone occurred once. The V gene is TRBV27, the J gene TRBJ1-2; D gene ambiguous. The CDR3 loop spans 15 amino acids. Per germline, CDR1 MNHEY and CDR2 SMNVEV (reference sequence). The germline V and J ends were trimmed by 7 bases and 1 base, with 16 bases remaining between them. The CDR3 nucleotides are TGTGCCAGCACCCAAGGCCCCGAGGGTAACTATGGCTACACCTTC. Its translation is CASTQGPEGNYGYTF.

This rearrangement joins TRBV15 to TRBJ2-2; a weak D match, TRBD2 (6 bases). V was clipped by 1 base and J by 7 bases, with 16 bases between them. Germline loops: CDR1 LNHNV, CDR2 YYDKDF (reference sequence). This CDR3 spans 16 amino acids. In nucleotides, the CDR3 is TGTGCCACCAGCAGAGCCTGGGGGGTCCGCGTCGGGGAGCTGTTTTTT. Translating gives CATSRAWGVRVGELFF. Variable domain in full (rest from reference TRBV15 and TRBJ2-2): DAMVIQNPRYQVTQFGKPVTLSCSQTLNHNVMYWYQQKSSQAPKLLFHYYDKDFNNEADTPDNFQSRRPNTSFCFLDIRSPGLGDTAMYLCATSRAWGVRVGELFFGEGSRLTVL.

J is TRBJ1-4 and V is TRBV25-1; a possible D gene is TRBD1 (5 bases). This CDR3 is 16 amino acids long. Trimming took 4 bases from V and 5 from J, leaving 17 bases between them. The germline V gene has CDR1 MGHDK and CDR2 SYGVNS. Here the CDR3 DNA reads TGTGCCAGCAGTGTGCGCGGGACTGTCAGAAATGAAAAACTGTTTTTT. Its translation is CASSVRGTVRNEKLFF.

This clone was counted a few times. This rearrangement joins TRBV6-5 to TRBJ1-1, with D uncertain. Trimming shortened V by 6 bases and J by 0 bases, and 8 bases separated the two germline ends. Germline values: CDR1 MNHEY, CDR2 SVGAGI. The CDR3 length is 13 residues. The CDR3 sequence is CASSATMNTEAFF. The CDR3 nucleotides read TGTGCCAGCAGCGCCACAATGAACACTGAAGCTTTCTTT.

Remarks on this clone: The sample has other DNA sequences that encode this CDR3 too. The V gene is TRBV5-1, the J gene TRBJ2-3; D is perhaps TRBD2 (5 bases). Per the germline V gene, CDR1 is SGHRS and CDR2 is YFSETQ. V was trimmed by 5 bases and J by 0 bases, leaving 10 bases between them. The CDR3 runs 14 residues. For the CDR3, the DNA is TGCGCCAGCAGTCCGGGGATTAGCACAGATACGCAGTATTTT. As protein: CASSPGISTDTQYF.

The chain combines TRBV5-1 with TRBJ2-7; the match to TRBD2 covers 14 bases. Germline V gene data show CDR1 as SGHRS and CDR2 as YFSETQ. This CDR3 comprises 16 residues. The junction had 7 bases not matched to a gene; V was cut back by 2 bases and J by 6 bases. CDR3 nucleotide sequence: TGCGCCAGCAGCTTTTCGGGGACTAGCGGGGGCATCGAGCAGTACTTC. Protein sequence: CASSFSGTSGGIEQYF.

The table lists this clone with a few counts. This chain links TRBV2 with TRBJ2-5, with 11 nucleotides matching TRBD2. Per germline, CDR1 SNHLY and CDR2 FYNNEI. CDR3 length equals 15 residues. The junction had 4 bases not matched to a gene; V was cut back by 2 bases and J by 5 bases. This CDR3 is CASSESLAGGETQYF. CDR3 DNA: TGTGCCAGCAGTGAAAGCCTAGCGGGGGGCGAGACCCAGTACTTC.

The chain employs TRBV6-1 and TRBJ2-6; D is undetermined. Trimming pared 3 bases from V and 2 bases from J, leaving 5 bases between. From germline, CDR1 is MNHNS and CDR2 SASEGT. This CDR3 is built from 14 residues. The CDR3 reads CASSDRAGANVLTF. The CDR3 DNA is TGTGCCAGCAGTGACCGGGCTGGGGCCAACGTCCTGACTTTC.

The chain is built from TRBV5-4 and TRBJ1-6, with D maybe TRBD1 (6 bases). With 2 bases removed from V and 11 bases from J, the gap between germline ends came to 17 bases. CDR3 length equals 15 residues. CDR1 is SGHNT, CDR2 YYREEE, per germline (reference sequence). DNA for the CDR3: TGTGCCAGCAGCTTAGACGGACAGCCCAGGGCACCCCTCCACTTT. Its protein product is CASSLDGQPRAPLHF.

This clone has just a few counts. V is TRBV7-3 and J is TRBJ2-5; D not certain. This CDR3 is 13 amino acids long. Deletions cut 3 bases from V and 1 base from J, with 6 bases between. CDR1 SGHTA and CDR2 FQGTGA come from the germline V gene. The CDR3 DNA reads as TGTGCCAGCAGCTTCATTCCCCAAGAGACCCAGTACTTC. This codes for CASSFIPQETQYF.

The chain couples TRBV6-5 to TRBJ2-3, with 9 bases that match TRBD1. J gave up 3 bases and V 0 bases, and 4 bases lay outside the gene matches. Per germline, CDR1 MNHEY and CDR2 SVGAGI. The CDR3 consists of 16 residues. CDR3 nucleotide sequence: TGTGCCAGCAGTTACTCACGGGACAGGGCGACAGATACGCAGTATTTT. This translates into CASSYSRDRATDTQYF.

The J gene is TRBJ1-1, the V gene TRBV28, with 7 bases identical to TRBD1. Germline CDR1 and CDR2: MDHEN and SYDVKM. J lost 2 bases, V lost 3 bases, and 6 bases had no gene match. This CDR3 spans 15 amino acids. CDR3 protein: CASSLIQGFNTEAFF. Here the CDR3 DNA reads TGTGCCAGCAGTTTGATACAGGGGTTTAACACTGAAGCTTTCTTT.

A few counts support this clone. The chain joins TRBV7-3 to TRBJ1-1; 7 nucleotides line up with TRBD1. This CDR3 region has 14 residues. Germline-derived CDR1 and CDR2 are SGHTA and FQGTGA. Trimming cost V 4 bases and J 5 bases; bases outside gene matches: 7. The CDR3 is CASSSARGMTEAFF. CDR3 DNA sequence: TGTGCCAGCAGCTCCGCCAGGGGGATGACTGAAGCTTTCTTT. Full variable domain (outside the CDR3, taken from reference TRBV7-3 and TRBJ1-1): GAGVSQTPSNKVTEKGKYVELRCDPISGHTALYWYRQSLGQGPEFLIYFQGTGAADDSGLPNDRFFAVRPEGSVSTLKIQRTERGDSAVYLCASSSARGMTEAFFGQGTRLTVV.

The V gene is TRBV9, the J gene TRBJ2-1; D uncertain. Germline V gene lookup returns CDR1 SGDLS and CDR2 YYNGEE. The V gene lost 1 base and the J gene lost 7 bases, with 9 bases spanning the gap. This CDR3 comprises 13 residues. The chain's CDR3 is CASSVLPDNEQFF. CDR3 DNA: TGTGCCAGCAGCGTACTCCCAGATAATGAGCAGTTCTTC.

The chain employs TRBV28 and TRBJ1-2; TRBD1 matches 7 bases. Trimming at V came to 5 bases and at J to 0 bases, leaving 6 bases not matched to a gene. CDR3 length: 15 residues. CDR1 MDHEN and CDR2 SYDVKM come from the germline V gene. CDR3 residues: CASSTAGTANYGYTF. The CDR3 DNA sequence: TGTGCCAGCAGTACCGCCGGGACAGCTAACTATGGCTACACCTTC.

This clone was detected once. The chain is built from TRBV7-2 and TRBJ2-7; no reliable D call. This CDR3 spans 13 amino acids. CDR1 and CDR2 from the germline V gene are SGHTA and FQGNSA. Between the trimmed V and J ends, which lost 6 bases and 5 bases, there was a span of 14 bases. CDR3 coding DNA: TGTGCCAGCAGTCGTAGCCGAGGCGACGAGCAGTACTTC. Translated, it gives CASSRSRGDEQYF.

This clone was recorded a few times. V is TRBV7-3 and J is TRBJ2-3; possible D gene TRBD1, 6 bases. CDR1 is SGHTA, CDR2 FQGTGA, per germline. The V and J ends lost 5 bases and 4 bases respectively, with 16 bases between them. The CDR3 has 15 amino acids. The CDR3 bases are TGTGCCAGCAGCCCGACAGGACTCCAATCAGATACGCAGTATTTT. It specifies CASSPTGLQSDTQYF.

This clone was counted between two and nine times. The rearrangement links TRBV27 to TRBJ1-1, with D possibly TRBD1 on 5 matching bases. CDR1 MNHEY and CDR2 SMNVEV come from the germline V gene (reference sequence). Trimming removed 5 bases from V and 0 bases from J, with 7 bases in between. This CDR3 is built from 13 residues. This chain's CDR3 is CASSTQVNTEAFF. The CDR3 DNA reads as TGTGCCAGCAGTACACAGGTGAACACTGAAGCTTTCTTT.

The V call is TRBV30, the J call TRBJ2-1; TRBD2 matches at 9 bases. CDR1 and CDR2 (germline): GTSNPN, SVGIG (reference sequence). Trimming cost V 0 bases and J 5 bases; bases outside gene matches: 5. The CDR3 runs 15 residues. CDR3 in amino acids: CAWSVLRTSDNEQFF. CDR3 sequence (DNA): TGTGCCTGGAGTGTCCTCCGGACTAGCGACAATGAGCAGTTCTTC.